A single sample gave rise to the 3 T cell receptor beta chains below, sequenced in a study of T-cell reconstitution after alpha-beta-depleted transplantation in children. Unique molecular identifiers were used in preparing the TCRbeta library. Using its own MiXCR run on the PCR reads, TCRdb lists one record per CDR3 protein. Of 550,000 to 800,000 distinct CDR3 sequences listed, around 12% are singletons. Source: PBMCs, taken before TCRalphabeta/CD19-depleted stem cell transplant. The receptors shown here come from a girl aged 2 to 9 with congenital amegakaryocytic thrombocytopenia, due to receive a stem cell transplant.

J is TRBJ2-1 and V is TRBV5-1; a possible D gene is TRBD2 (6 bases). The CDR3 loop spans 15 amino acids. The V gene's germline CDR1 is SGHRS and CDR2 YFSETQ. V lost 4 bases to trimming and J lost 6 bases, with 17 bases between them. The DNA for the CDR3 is TGCGCCAGCAGCCCAGGGACTTTTCTCCCCAATGAGCAGTTCTTC. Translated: CASSPGTFLPNEQFF.

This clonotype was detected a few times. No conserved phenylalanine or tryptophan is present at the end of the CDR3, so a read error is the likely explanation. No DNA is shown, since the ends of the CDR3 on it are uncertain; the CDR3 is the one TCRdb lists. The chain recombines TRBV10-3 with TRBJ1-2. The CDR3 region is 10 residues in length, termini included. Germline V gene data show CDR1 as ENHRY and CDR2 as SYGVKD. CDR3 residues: CAISGTILVL.

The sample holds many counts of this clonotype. The CDR3 protein is CSATPPHMNTEAFF. CDR3 nucleotides: TGCAGTGCTACCCCTCCCCACATGAACACTGAAGCTTTCTTT. V gene TRBV20-1 combines with J gene TRBJ1-1; no definite D call. The length of the CDR3 is 14 residues. Trimming took off 4 bases at V and 0 bases at J, with 12 bases between the two ends. Germline V CDR1 and CDR2: DFQATT, SNEGSKA (reference sequence).